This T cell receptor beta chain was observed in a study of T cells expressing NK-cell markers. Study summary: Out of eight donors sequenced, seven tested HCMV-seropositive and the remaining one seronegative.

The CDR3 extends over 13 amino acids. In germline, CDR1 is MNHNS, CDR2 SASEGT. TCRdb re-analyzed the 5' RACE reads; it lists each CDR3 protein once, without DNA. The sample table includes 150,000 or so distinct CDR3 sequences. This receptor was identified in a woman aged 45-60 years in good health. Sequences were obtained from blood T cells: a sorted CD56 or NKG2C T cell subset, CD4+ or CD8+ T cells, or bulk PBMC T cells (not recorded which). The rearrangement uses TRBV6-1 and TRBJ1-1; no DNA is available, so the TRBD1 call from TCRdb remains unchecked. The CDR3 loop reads CASSFDRFTEAFF.